The rows below give T cell receptor beta chains drawn from one sample of a study of blood T cells in healthy people across ages. TCRdb analysed the 5' RACE reads with MiXCR anew, one entry per CDR3 protein. Altogether just over 1 million distinct CDR3 sequences are present, 35% to 50% being singletons, with the ten largest covering 18%. The sequenced material came from blood. These receptors were collected from a woman aged 55-75 years in good health. CDR3s include the opening cysteine and the closing phenylalanine or tryptophan. Fields, in order: V gene, clone size, D gene, J gene, CDR3 protein, CDR3 DNA. The D gene is left open where the match is weak. A row's size may be missing; if present it is once, few, many or a size class.

V: TRBV2; size: few; D: TRBD1; J: TRBJ1-2; CDR3: CASSPGGQWGYTF; DNA: TGTGCCAGCAGTCCAGGGGGTCAATGGGGCTACACCTTC
V: TRBV7-2; size: .; D: TRBD1; J: TRBJ2-4; CDR3: CASSTRTGRKNIQYF; DNA: TGTGCCAGCAGCACAAGGACAGGTCGTAAAAACATTCAGTACTTC
V: TRBV29-1; size: few; D: TRBD1; J: TRBJ2-7; CDR3: CSSAGTGGREQYF; DNA: TGCAGCTCCGCCGGGACAGGGGGCCGGGAGCAGTACTTC
V: TRBV5-4; size: .; D: .; J: TRBJ2-1; CDR3: CASSSAAFLGHEQFF; DNA: TGTGCCAGCAGCTCCGCTGCCTTCCTGGGGCATGAGCAGTTCTTC
V: TRBV7-8; size: few; D: .; J: TRBJ1-5; CDR3: CASSKRGVDSNQPQHF; DNA: TGTGCCAGCAGCAAAAGGGGGGTGGACAGCAATCAGCCCCAGCATTTT
V: TRBV30; size: few; D: .; J: TRBJ2-3; CDR3: CAWSVRDTQYF; DNA: TGTGCCTGGAGTGTACGAGATACGCAGTATTTT
V: TRBV7-2; size: few; D: .; J: TRBJ2-7; CDR3: CASSLKMNGGQYF; DNA: TGTGCCAGCAGCTTAAAAATGAATGGGGGGCAGTACTTC
V: TRBV6-6; size: .; D: TRBD2; J: TRBJ2-3; CDR3: CASSYSPSGSTDTQYF; DNA: TGTGCCAGCAGTTACTCGCCTAGCGGAAGCACAGATACGCAGTATTTT
V: TRBV5-1; size: .; D: .; J: TRBJ1-2; CDR3: CASSLGTGKNYGYTF; DNA: TGCGCCAGCAGCTTGGGCACAGGGAAGAACTATGGCTACACCTTC
V: TRBV7-2; size: many; D: .; J: TRBJ2-1; CDR3: CASSFAYEQFF; DNA: TGTGCCAGCAGCTTCGCCTATGAGCAGTTCTTC
V: TRBV12-3/TRBV12-4; size: .; D: .; J: TRBJ2-7; CDR3: CASSFRRGPYEQYF; DNA: TGTGCCAGCAGTTTTAGGAGAGGGCCCTACGAGCAGTACTTC
V: TRBV11-2; size: .; D: TRBD2; J: TRBJ2-7; CDR3: CASSPRTSGRFYEQYF; DNA: TGTGCCAGCAGTCCGAGGACTAGCGGGAGATTCTACGAGCAGTACTTC
V: TRBV7-8; size: .; D: TRBD2; J: TRBJ2-7; CDR3: CASSSTSGTSGYF; DNA: TGTGCCAGCAGCTCGACCTCCGGGACTAGCGGGTACTTC
V: TRBV29-1; size: few; D: TRBD1; J: TRBJ1-2; CDR3: CSVEWQGENGYTF; DNA: TGCAGCGTTGAATGGCAGGGGGAAAATGGCTACACCTTC
V: TRBV10-1; size: .; D: TRBD2; J: TRBJ2-1; CDR3: CASSERGLPLGEQFF; DNA: TGCGCCAGCAGTGAGCGGGGACTACCCCTCGGCGAGCAGTTCTTC
V: TRBV20-1; size: .; D: .; J: TRBJ1-2; CDR3: CSARGQGNRGGYTF; DNA: TGCAGTGCTCGGGGGCAGGGGAATCGGGGAGGCTACACCTTC
V: TRBV7-2; size: many; D: TRBD2; J: TRBJ2-5; CDR3: CASSFPGLAQETQYF; DNA: TGTGCCAGCAGCTTCCCGGGACTAGCCCAAGAGACCCAGTACTTC
V: TRBV15; size: .; D: .; J: TRBJ1-2; CDR3: CATSRERGDYTF; DNA: TGTGCCACCAGCAGAGAGAGGGGGGACTACACCTTC
V: TRBV4-1; size: .; D: TRBD2; J: TRBJ2-7; CDR3: CASSQVGGARWYEQYF; DNA: TGCGCCAGCAGCCAAGTGGGAGGGGCTAGGTGGTACGAGCAGTACTTC
V: TRBV2; size: few; D: .; J: TRBJ2-1; CDR3: CASSEGQSSYNEQFF; DNA: TGTGCCAGCAGTGAGGGACAAAGCTCCTACAATGAGCAGTTCTTC
V: TRBV10-3; size: .; D: TRBD2; J: TRBJ2-7; CDR3: CASGIPGAYEQYF; DNA: TGTGCTAGCGGGATCCCGGGGGCCTACGAGCAGTACTTC
V: TRBV11-2; size: .; D: .; J: TRBJ2-7; CDR3: CASSVALSYEQYF; DNA: TGTGCCAGCAGCGTAGCCCTGTCCTACGAGCAGTACTTC